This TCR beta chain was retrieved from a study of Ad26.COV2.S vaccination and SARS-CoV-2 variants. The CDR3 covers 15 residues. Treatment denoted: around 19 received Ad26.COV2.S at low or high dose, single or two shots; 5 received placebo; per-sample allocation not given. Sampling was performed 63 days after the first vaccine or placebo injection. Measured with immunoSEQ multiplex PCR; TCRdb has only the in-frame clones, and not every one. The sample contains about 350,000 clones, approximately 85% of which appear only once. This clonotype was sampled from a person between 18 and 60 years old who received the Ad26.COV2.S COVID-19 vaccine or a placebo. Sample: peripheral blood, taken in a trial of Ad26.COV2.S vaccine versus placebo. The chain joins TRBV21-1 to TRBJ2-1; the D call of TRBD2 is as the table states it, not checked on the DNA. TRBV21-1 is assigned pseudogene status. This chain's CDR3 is CASSNKYSERHEQFF. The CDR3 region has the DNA TGTGCCAGCAGCAATAAATACTCCGAGAGGCATGAGCAGTTCTTC.